Each of the 26 T cell receptor beta chains below was sequenced from the same sample in a study of T and B cells in COVID-19 patients. TRB was amplified from around 230-520 ng of blood genomic DNA. TRB rearrangements were amplified by multiplex PCR with BIOMED2 TRB-A/B primers. Each CDR3 protein gets one entry after TCRdb re-called the multiplex PCR reads with MiXCR. The sample has roughly 4,600 distinct CDR3 sequences, over 20% seen once. Sequencing was carried out using blood. The receptors shown here come from a human donor with active COVID-19.

This clonotype is medium-sized (0.01 to 0.1%) within its sample. This chain joins TRBV10-3 and TRBJ2-2, with 8 bases lining up with TRBD1. V was clipped by 5 bases and J by 0 bases; unmatched bases: 2. Per the germline V gene, CDR1 is ENHRY and CDR2 is SYGVKD. This CDR3 has 15 amino acids. The CDR3 is CAISPQGANTGELFF. In DNA, the CDR3 is TGTGCCATCAGTCCACAGGGGGCGAACACCGGGGAGCTGTTTTTT.

The V and J genes are TRBV7-9 and TRBJ2-3; 7 bases match TRBD2. Trimming removed 3 bases from V and 2 bases from J; junction bases left unmatched: 2. Germline lookup yields CDR1 SEHNR and CDR2 FQNEAQ (reference sequence). The CDR3 sequence is 14 residues long. Here the CDR3 DNA reads TGTGCCAGCAGCTTGAGCGGGACCACAGATACGCAGTATTTT. It translates to CASSLSGTTDTQYF.

This rearrangement joins TRBV30 to TRBJ2-7, with 7 bases fitting TRBD1. The CDR3 has 15 residues. CDR1 and CDR2 (germline): GTSNPN, SVGIG (reference sequence). Unmatched junction bases numbered 5, after V lost 0 bases and J lost 0 bases. The CDR3 region is CAWSVPTGSSYEQYF. CDR3 nucleotide sequence: TGTGCCTGGAGTGTACCGACAGGGTCCTCCTACGAGCAGTACTTC.

This clonotype was detected a few times. The J gene is TRBJ2-1, the V gene TRBV24-1; TRBD1 agrees at 9 bases. Germline values: CDR1 KGHDR, CDR2 SFDVKD. This CDR3 has 15 amino acids. The junction had 6 bases not matched to a gene; V was cut back by 3 bases and J by 7 bases. CDR3 loop: CATSDPGQGINEQFF. CDR3 coding DNA: TGTGCCACCAGTGATCCCGGACAGGGGATAAATGAGCAGTTCTTC.

This clonotype rates as medium-sized. The V and J genes are TRBV5-4 and TRBJ2-5; weak D call: TRBD1 (6 bases). Germline V gene data show CDR1 as SGHNT and CDR2 as YYREEE (reference sequence). This CDR3 has 14 amino acids. Trimming removed 4 bases at V and 1 base at J, with 11 bases between. CDR3 sequence (DNA): TGTGCCAGCAGCCGACAGGATGCCCAAGAGACCCAGTACTTC. Translating gives CASSRQDAQETQYF.

Sample share makes this clonotype medium-sized (0.01 to 0.1%). This chain joins TRBV7-6 and TRBJ2-7, with D unclear. This CDR3 region has 13 residues. V dropped 5 bases and J dropped 6 bases, with 14 bases sitting between them. Germline-derived CDR1 and CDR2 are SGHVS and FNYEAQ. The chain's CDR3 is CASSPQGAREQYF. The CDR3 DNA is TGTGCCAGCAGCCCCCAAGGAGCTCGCGAGCAGTACTTC.

The chain links TRBV12-3 or TRBV12-4 to TRBJ2-1; D may correspond to TRBD1 or TRBD2 (6 bases each). V lost 4 bases and J lost 7, with 17 bases in between. The CDR3 runs 15 residues. The CDR3 region is CASSSSRRGTNEQFF. DNA of the CDR3: TGTGCCAGCAGTTCGTCAAGGAGGGGGACTAATGAGCAGTTCTTC.

In its sample, this clonotype ranks as medium-sized (0.01 to 0.1%). The chain combines TRBV28 with TRBJ2-2, with 9 nucleotides matching TRBD2. V was clipped by 4 bases and J by 0 bases; unmatched bases: 0. The CDR3 loop spans 15 amino acids. In germline, CDR1 is MDHEN, CDR2 SYDVKM. CDR3 protein: CASSSSGTNTGELFF. The DNA of the CDR3 is TGTGCCAGCAGTTCTAGCGGGACGAACACCGGGGAGCTGTTTTTT. The full variable domain, its missing parts supplied by reference TRBV28 and TRBJ2-2, is DVKVTQSSRYLVKRTGEKVFLECVQDMDHENMFWYRQDPGLGLRLIYFSYDVKMKEKGDIPEGYSVSREKKERFSLILESASTNQTSMYLCASSSSGTNTGELFFGEGSRLTVL.

V and J are TRBV19 and TRBJ2-7; D is ambiguous. The CDR3 length is 13 residues. In germline, CDR1 is LNHDA, CDR2 SQIVND (reference sequence). The CDR3 here is CGGAPPCSYEQYF. The CDR3 DNA reads as TGTGGGGGTGCACCTCCGTGCTCCTACGAGCAGTACTTC.

This clonotype is judged medium-sized. The CDR3 bases are TGTGCCATCAGAGCGGACCAGGGCACAGATACGCAGTATTTT. Its translation: CAIRADQGTDTQYF. The chain carries TRBV10-3 and TRBJ2-3; D perhaps matches TRBD2 (5 bases). This CDR3 spans 14 amino acids. V was cut by 6 bases and J by 1 base, with 11 bases left in between. CDR1 is ENHRY, CDR2 SYGVKD, per germline.

This chain links TRBV20-1 with TRBJ1-4, with D unresolved. Per germline, CDR1 DFQATT and CDR2 SNEGSKA (reference sequence). The CDR3 is 11 residues long. V dropped 4 bases and J dropped 7 bases, with 7 bases sitting between them. The CDR3 is CSAKGSEKLFF. CDR3 nucleotides: TGCAGTGCTAAGGGCAGTGAAAAACTGTTTTTT.

By proportion, this clonotype is medium-sized. V gene TRBV5-4 combines with J gene TRBJ2-3; 12 nucleotides match TRBD2. Looked up from germline, CDR1 is SGHNT and CDR2 is YYREEE (reference sequence). This CDR3 contains 16 residues. J was trimmed by 2 bases and V by 4 bases; bases with no gene match: 5. The CDR3 region is CASSGGLAGPTDTQYF. In nucleotides, the CDR3 is TGTGCCAGCAGCGGAGGACTAGCGGGACCCACAGATACGCAGTATTTT.

Regarding this clonotype: A read error may produce the germline difference seen at one junction end. The V and J genes are TRBV27 and TRBJ1-1; tentative D call: TRBD1 (6 bases). The germline gives CDR1 MNHEY, CDR2 SMNVEV (reference sequence). The CDR3 totals 16 residues. The CDR3 region has the DNA TGTGCCTGCAGTTTATCCGGGACACCCACAGGCACTGAAGCTTTCTTT. Translated, it gives CACSLSGTPTGTEAFF.

The sample holds a few counts of this clonotype. The chain has TRBV5-6 and TRBJ1-5, with D possibly matching TRBD1 (5 bases). The CDR3 runs 20 residues. Deletions cut 5 bases from V and 0 bases from J, with 27 bases between. Germline V gene data show CDR1 as SGHDT and CDR2 as YYEEEE. Here the CDR3 reads CASSQRPPPGPITSNQPQHF. The CDR3 region has the DNA TGTGCCAGCAGTCAACGACCCCCCCCAGGGCCAATCACTAGCAATCAGCCCCAGCATTTT.

This clonotype is termed medium-sized. This sequence joins TRBV30 and TRBJ2-5, with TRBD2 matching over 15 bases. Germline values: CDR1 GTSNPN, CDR2 SVGIG (reference sequence). CDR3 length equals 20 residues. V was pared by 2 bases and J by 5 bases, with 18 bases of the junction left unmatched. CDR3 region: CAWSPNSGGLAGGSGETQYF. The CDR3 DNA sequence: TGTGCCTGGAGTCCTAACTCAGGGGGACTAGCGGGAGGTAGCGGGGAGACCCAGTACTTC.

Worth noting for this clonotype: One base away lies a much larger clone, so this may be a sequencing read error. This chain uses TRBV18 with TRBJ2-1; weak D call: TRBD1 (5 bases). The CDR3 is 15 residues long. From germline, CDR1 is KGHSH and CDR2 LQKENI. V lost 4 bases, J lost 5 bases, and 15 bases lay in between. The CDR3 loop is CASSLAEGAHNEQFF. As DNA, the CDR3 is TGTGCCAGCTCACTCGCGGAAGGGGCCCACAATGAGCAGTTCTTC.

The chain couples TRBV6-2 or TRBV6-3 to TRBJ2-7, with D perhaps TRBD1 (5 bases). This CDR3 is 18 amino acids long. Germline loops: CDR1 MNHEY, CDR2 SVGEGT. Trimming removed 6 bases from V and 0 bases from J, with 24 bases in between. The CDR3 DNA follows: TGTGCCAGCAGCCGTACCAGAGGACAATCCATCGACTCCTACGAGCAGTACTTC. As protein: CASSRTRGQSIDSYEQYF.

The chain couples TRBV5-1 to TRBJ2-1; no definite D call. V was trimmed by 0 bases and J by 6 bases, leaving 13 bases between them. The germline CDR1 and CDR2 sequences are SGHRS and YFSETQ. The CDR3 loop spans 15 amino acids. CDR3 loop: CASSLGSGPFNEQFF. CDR3 coding DNA: TGCGCCAGCAGCTTGGGATCCGGGCCCTTCAATGAGCAGTTCTTC.

The V call is TRBV15, the J call TRBJ1-2; tentative D call: TRBD1 (6 bases). Between the trimmed V and J ends, which lost 1 base and 10 bases, there was a span of 22 bases. The CDR3 consists of 16 residues. CDR1 and CDR2 (germline): LNHNV, YYDKDF (reference sequence). CDR3 residues: CATSRVSLRGHYNYTF. CDR3 nucleotides: TGTGCCACCAGCAGAGTATCCTTACGGGGGCACTATAACTACACCTTC. The entire variable domain, with the rest obtained from reference TRBV15 and TRBJ1-2, is as follows: DAMVIQNPRYQVTQFGKPVTLSCSQTLNHNVMYWYQQKSSQAPKLLFHYYDKDFNNEADTPDNFQSRRPNTSFCFLDIRSPGLGDTAMYLCATSRVSLRGHYNYTFGSGTRLTVV.

By share of the sample, this clonotype is medium-sized. CDR3 in amino acids: CASTEGFSGNTIYF. In nucleotides, the CDR3 is TGTGCCAGCACCGAGGGGTTCTCTGGAAACACCATATATTTT. V usage is TRBV6-1 and J usage is TRBJ1-3; possibly TRBD1 for D (5 bases). The germline gives CDR1 MNHNS, CDR2 SASEGT. The length of the CDR3 is 14 residues. V lost 7 bases and J lost 0, with 10 bases in between.

In its sample, this clonotype was seen many times. This chain joins TRBV10-3 and TRBJ1-3; D uncertain. V was cut by 3 bases and J by 0 bases, with 12 bases left in between. The germline gives CDR1 ENHRY, CDR2 SYGVKD. This CDR3 has 16 residues. The CDR3 region is CAISEGGTSSGNTIYF. The CDR3 coding sequence is TGTGCCATCAGTGAAGGAGGCACGAGCTCTGGAAACACCATATATTTT.

This clonotype qualifies as medium-sized. The V call is TRBV30, the J call TRBJ1-2, with D possibly TRBD1 on 6 matching bases. The CDR3 consists of 14 residues. Germline assignment: CDR1 GTSNPN and CDR2 SVGIG (reference sequence). V was clipped by 3 bases and J by 4 bases, with 15 bases between them. The CDR3 region has the DNA TGTGCCTGGAGCGAAACAGGGTTCAGCTATGGCTACACCTTC. Translating gives CAWSETGFSYGYTF.

This clonotype was seen ten or more times. The chain employs TRBV12-3 or TRBV12-4 and TRBJ1-1; 7 bases map to TRBD1. V trimming: 6 bases; J trimming: 7 bases; junction bases outside the gene matches: 11. CDR3 length equals 14 residues. In DNA form, the CDR3 reads TGTGCCAGCAGCCTAGGGGGCCAGGTGAATGAAGCTTTCTTT. Its protein product is CASSLGGQVNEAFF.

The table lists this clonotype with a few counts. This chain links TRBV14 with TRBJ2-7; perhaps TRBD2 as D (6 bases). In germline, CDR1 is SGHDN, CDR2 FVKESK. Trimming stripped 4 bases from V and 4 bases from J, with 17 bases between. The CDR3 totals 15 residues. The CDR3 coding sequence is TGTGCCAGCAGCCGAGACGGGAGTCGAAGGTACGAGCAGTACTTC. This translates into CASSRDGSRRYEQYF.

The chain carries TRBV12-3 or TRBV12-4 and TRBJ1-5; D might be TRBD1 (5 bases). V gave up 7 bases and J gave up 9 bases, with 16 bases separating them. The CDR3 spans 13 residues. CDR3 in DNA: TGTGCCAGCAACTTGGGGGGATCGATGCCCCAGCATTTT. It codes for CASNLGGSMPQHF.

In this sample, this clonotype turned up many times. This sequence joins TRBV6-1 and TRBJ2-7, with 7 bases lining up with TRBD1. Germline trimming cut 6 bases from V and 2 bases from J; bases unmatched to any gene: 13. This CDR3 region has 16 residues. Germline assignment: CDR1 MNHNS and CDR2 SASEGT. The CDR3 nucleotides read TGTGCCAGCAGCTACCTACAGGGGAAAAATACCTACGAGCAGTACTTC. This sequence encodes CASSYLQGKNTYEQYF.